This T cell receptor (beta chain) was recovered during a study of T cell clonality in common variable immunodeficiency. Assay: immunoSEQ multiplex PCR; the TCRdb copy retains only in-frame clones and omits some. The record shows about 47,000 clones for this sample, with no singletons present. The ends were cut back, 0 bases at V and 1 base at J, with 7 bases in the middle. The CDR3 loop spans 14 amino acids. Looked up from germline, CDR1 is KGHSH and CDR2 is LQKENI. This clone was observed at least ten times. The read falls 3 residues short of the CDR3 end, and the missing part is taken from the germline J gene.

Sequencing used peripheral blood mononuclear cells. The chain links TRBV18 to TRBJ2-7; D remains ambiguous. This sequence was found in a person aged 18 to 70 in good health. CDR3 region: CASSPPSRSYEQYF. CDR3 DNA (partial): TGTGCCAGCTCACCACCGAGCAGGTCCTACGAG. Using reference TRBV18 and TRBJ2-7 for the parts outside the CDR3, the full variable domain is NAGVMQNPRHLVRRRGQEARLRCSPMKGHSHVYWYRQLPEEGLKFMVYLQKENIIDESGMPKERFSAEFPKEGPSILRIQQVVRGDSAAYFCASSPPSRSYEQYFGPGTRLTVT.